The 29 T cell receptor beta chains given below trace back to one sample, sequenced in a study of cytotoxic CD8 clonotypes in ibrutinib-treated CLL. The assay was immunoSEQ multiplex PCR, and TCRdb's table has in-frame clones only and misses some. Among some 200,000 clones listed, over 60% were seen once. The sequencing used PBMCs, collected after 24 months of ibrutinib treatment. The receptors originated from a human donor with chronic lymphocytic leukemia.

The chain recombines TRBV6-4 with TRBJ2-1; no firm D call. Germline CDR1 MRHNA, CDR2 SNTAGT. The CDR3 length is 12 residues. Trimming took off 6 bases at V and 3 bases at J, with 6 bases between the two ends. CDR3 nucleotides: TGTGCCAGCAGGGCACTCTACAATGAGCAGTTCTTC. Protein sequence: CASRALYNEQFF.

The chain links TRBV6-6 to TRBJ2-1, with D unclear. Germline CDR1 reads MNHNY; CDR2 reads SVGAGI (reference sequence). V gave up 0 bases and J gave up 1 base, with 10 bases separating them. This CDR3 has 16 residues. The CDR3 bases are TGTGCCAGCAGTTACTCGAGAGGAGATTCCTACAATGAGCAGTTCTTC. It translates to CASSYSRGDSYNEQFF.

This chain uses TRBV30 with TRBJ2-3; 8 nucleotides line up with TRBD2. Germline CDR1 reads GTSNPN; CDR2 reads SVGIG (reference sequence). The V gene end was trimmed by 8 bases and the J gene end by 6 bases; junction bases not matched to a gene: 4. The CDR3 covers 11 residues. The CDR3 nucleotides read TGTGCCCGGCGGGAGGCGGATACGCAGTATTTT. It specifies CARREADTQYF.

This clone was seen more than once but under ten times. The chain has TRBV19 and TRBJ2-7, with 9 bases identical to TRBD2. The junction had 5 bases not matched to a gene; V was cut back by 2 bases and J by 3 bases. The CDR3 covers 15 residues. CDR1 is LNHDA and CDR2 is SQIVND in the germline V gene (reference sequence). CDR3 in amino acids: CASSILAGPRYEQYF. In DNA form, the CDR3 reads TGTGCCAGTAGTATACTAGCGGGACCCCGCTACGAGCAGTACTTC.

The chain employs TRBV27 and TRBJ1-5, with a tentative D call TRBD1 (5 bases). This CDR3 has 19 residues. Germline-derived CDR1 and CDR2 are MNHEY and SMNVEV (reference sequence). V lost 6 bases and J 0 bases, leaving 24 bases between the germline ends. CDR3 residues: CASSPTTVQYPYSNQPQHF. The CDR3 coding sequence is TGTGCCAGCAGCCCGACGACAGTCCAATACCCCTATAGCAATCAGCCCCAGCATTTT.

This clone was detected only once. The genes are TRBV5-6 and TRBJ2-1; TRBD2 aligns across 8 bases. There are 15 residues in the CDR3. Germline CDR1 reads SGHDT; CDR2 reads YYEEEE. V shed 1 base, J shed 6 bases, and the junction held 6 bases outside the gene matches. As DNA, the CDR3 is TGTGCCAGCAGCTTGCCGGGCGGGGGGTTCAATGAGCAGTTCTTC. Its translation is CASSLPGGGFNEQFF.

This sequence joins TRBV6-6 and TRBJ1-1; D ambiguous. In germline, CDR1 is MNHNY, CDR2 SVGAGI (reference sequence). V shed 4 bases and J shed 0 bases, with 6 bases lying between them. This CDR3 has 13 amino acids. As DNA, the CDR3 is TGTGCCAGCAGTTCCCACGTGAACACTGAAGCTTTCTTT. Translated, it gives CASSSHVNTEAFF.

This clone was counted between two and nine times. The chain combines TRBV7-9 with TRBJ1-2; no definite D call. CDR3 length: 11 residues. V gave up 5 bases and J gave up 8 bases, with 9 bases separating them. Germline CDR1 SEHNR, CDR2 FQNEAQ (reference sequence). The CDR3 DNA sequence: TGTGCCAGCAGCCCAGGAGCGGGCTACACCTTC. Translated: CASSPGAGYTF.

The chain carries TRBV4-3 and TRBJ1-1; the D gene is possibly TRBD1 (5 bases). The V and J ends lost 0 bases and 0 bases respectively, with 14 bases between them. The CDR3 has 17 amino acids. From germline, CDR1 is LGHNA and CDR2 YSLEER. CDR3 bases: TGCGCCAGCAGCCAAGATCCCACAGGACAATTGAACACTGAAGCTTTCTTT. Translated, it gives CASSQDPTGQLNTEAFF.

The chain uses TRBV11-3 and TRBJ2-5, with 7 bases fitting TRBD1. CDR1 SGHNT and CDR2 YENEEA come from the germline V gene. V gave up 4 bases and J gave up 0 bases; unmatched junction bases: 5. The CDR3 sequence is 15 residues long. In DNA, the CDR3 is TGTGCCAGCAGCTGCTGCGGACAGGACCAAGAGACCCAGTACTTC. Its protein is CASSCCGQDQETQYF.

The chain uses TRBV5-1 and TRBJ1-5, with D tentatively TRBD1 (6 bases). Germline values: CDR1 SGHRS, CDR2 YFSETQ. Trimming removed 0 bases at V and 0 bases at J, with 10 bases between. The CDR3 loop spans 16 amino acids. The CDR3 nucleotides are TGCGCCAGCAGCTTGGGTTCAGGGGATAGCAATCAGCCCCAGCATTTT. Its protein product is CASSLGSGDSNQPQHF.

The rearrangement links TRBV19 to TRBJ1-1; 7 nucleotides align to TRBD1. This CDR3 is 13 amino acids long. J lost 5 bases, V lost 4 bases, and 4 bases had no gene match. Germline V gene lookup returns CDR1 LNHDA and CDR2 SQIVND (reference sequence). In nucleotides, the CDR3 is TGTGCCAGTAGTAGCGACAGGGAAACTGAAGCTTTCTTT. Its translation is CASSSDRETEAFF.

V and J are TRBV5-1 and TRBJ2-3; 9 nucleotides agree with TRBD2. CDR1 SGHRS and CDR2 YFSETQ come from the germline V gene. V was pared by 0 bases and J by 2 bases, with 4 bases of the junction left unmatched. The CDR3 has 16 amino acids. In nucleotides, the CDR3 is TGCGCCAGCAGCTTGGCTAGCGGGATAAACACAGATACGCAGTATTTT. Translation: CASSLASGINTDTQYF.

The chain employs TRBV7-2 and TRBJ2-7, with D hard to call. Germline CDR1 and CDR2: SGHTA and FQGNSA. There are 14 residues in the CDR3. The ends were cut back, 2 bases at V and 6 bases at J, with 14 bases in the middle. In DNA form, the CDR3 reads TGTGCCAGCAGCTTATACTGGCGGATGGGCGAGCAGTACTTC. Amino acids: CASSLYWRMGEQYF.

Worth noting for this clone: This may arise from a read error, as a much more abundant clone is one base away. This chain links TRBV28 with TRBJ1-4, with D possibly being TRBD1 (6 bases). The germline V gene has CDR1 MDHEN and CDR2 SYDVKM. The V end was cut by 6 bases, the J end by 0 bases, with 8 bases between. This CDR3 is built from 14 residues. CDR3 bases: TGTGCCAGCAGCCGACAGGCAACTAATGAAAAACTGTTTTTT. This codes for CASSRQATNEKLFF.

The chain is built from TRBV11-3 and TRBJ2-1, with 8 bases identical to TRBD2. The CDR3 extends over 15 amino acids. V trimming: 0 bases; J trimming: 4 bases; junction bases outside the gene matches: 2. Germline V CDR1 and CDR2: SGHNT, YENEEA. The CDR3, as DNA: TGTGCCAGCAGCTTAGAGAGCGGGAGTTACAATGAGCAGTTCTTC. This encodes CASSLESGSYNEQFF.

The gene calls are TRBV9 and TRBJ2-1, with TRBD1 matching 7 bases. Germline CDR1 SGDLS, CDR2 YYNGEE. With 0 bases clipped from V and 6 bases from J, the junction kept 6 bases outside the gene matches. The CDR3 loop spans 15 amino acids. CDR3 sequence reads: CASSVEGTAINEQFF. CDR3 coding DNA: TGTGCCAGCAGCGTAGAAGGGACAGCCATCAATGAGCAGTTCTTC.

The chain uses TRBV19 and TRBJ2-1; 9 positions agree with TRBD2. V gave up 4 bases and J gave up 4 bases; unmatched junction bases: 2. Germline CDR1 reads LNHDA; CDR2 reads SQIVND (reference sequence). CDR3 length: 14 amino acids. The CDR3 DNA is TGTGCCAGTAGTAGTCTAGCGGGGTACAATGAGCAGTTCTTC. The encoded protein is CASSSLAGYNEQFF. Supplemented by reference TRBV19 and TRBJ2-1, the full variable domain reads DGGITQSPKYLFRKEGQNVTLSCEQNLNHDAMYWYRQDPGQGLRLIYYSQIVNDFQKGDIAEGYSVSREKKESFPLTVTSAQKNPTAFYLCASSSLAGYNEQFFGPGTRLTVL.

The rearrangement joins TRBV5-4 to TRBJ2-5, with D perhaps TRBD2 (7 bases). This CDR3 comprises 14 residues. The germline V gene has CDR1 SGHNT and CDR2 YYREEE (reference sequence). Trimming shortened V by 3 bases and J by 3 bases, and 12 bases separated the two germline ends. CDR3 sequence: CASSWGGQKETQYF. The CDR3 region has the DNA TGTGCCAGCAGCTGGGGGGGGCAGAAAGAGACCCAGTACTTC.

The rearrangement links TRBV7-6 to TRBJ1-3; the D is unclear. The V end was cut by 4 bases, the J end by 0 bases, with 13 bases between. From germline, CDR1 is SGHVS and CDR2 FNYEAQ. This CDR3 is built from 16 residues. CDR3 loop: CASSSRLAVSGNTIYF. Written as DNA, the CDR3 is TGTGCCAGCAGCTCCCGTTTAGCGGTCTCTGGAAACACCATATATTTT.

The gene calls are TRBV4-1 and TRBJ2-1; 10 positions agree with TRBD2. V was clipped by 3 bases and J by 5 bases; unmatched bases: 10. The CDR3 extends over 17 amino acids. Per the germline V gene, CDR1 is MGHRA and CDR2 is YSYEKL. CDR3 nucleotides: TGCGCCAGCAGCCACGCCTTACTAGCGGGGCCTAACAATGAGCAGTTCTTC. Translating gives CASSHALLAGPNNEQFF.

The chain couples TRBV7-2 to TRBJ2-7; D is unresolved. The V gene's germline CDR1 is SGHTA and CDR2 FQGNSA. This CDR3 has 14 residues. V was cut by 1 base and J by 5 bases, with 12 bases left in between. The CDR3 protein is CASSLGVVKHEQYF. The CDR3 coding sequence is TGTGCCAGCAGCTTAGGAGTAGTTAAGCACGAGCAGTACTTC.

This sequence joins TRBV27 and TRBJ2-2; D is undetermined. There are 13 residues in the CDR3. Germline V gene lookup returns CDR1 MNHEY and CDR2 SMNVEV (reference sequence). With 3 bases removed from V and 1 base from J, the gap between germline ends came to 3 bases. The CDR3 bases are TGTGCCAGCAGTTTTAAGAACACCGGGGAGCTGTTTTTT. This translates into CASSFKNTGELFF.

The chain combines TRBV6-1 with TRBJ2-1, with 12 bases fitting TRBD2. The germline gives CDR1 MNHNS, CDR2 SASEGT. The CDR3 runs 19 residues. V shed 4 bases, J shed 7 bases, and the junction held 17 bases outside the gene matches. The CDR3 spells CASSVEASGRASVGNEQFF. The CDR3 coding sequence is TGTGCCAGCAGTGTGGAAGCTAGCGGGAGGGCCTCGGTGGGTAATGAGCAGTTCTTC.

The chain is built from TRBV7-9 and TRBJ2-7; TRBD1 matches 10 bases. CDR3 length equals 15 residues. Per germline, CDR1 SEHNR and CDR2 FQNEAQ (reference sequence). V was pared by 5 bases and J by 2 bases, with 6 bases of the junction left unmatched. CDR3 in amino acids: CASSPAGTGAYEQYF. Written as DNA, the CDR3 is TGTGCCAGCAGCCCCGCCGGGACAGGGGCCTACGAGCAGTACTTC.

The CDR3 nucleotides read TGCGCCAGCAGTGCCCGGGACAGCCTTGTCGTACCGGAAGCTTTCTTT. Its protein product is CASSARDSLVVPEAFF. The gene calls are TRBV10-2 and TRBJ1-1; the match to TRBD1 covers 7 bases. Trimming took 4 bases from V and 8 from J; bases not matched to a gene: 16. In germline, CDR1 is WSHSY, CDR2 SAAADI. The CDR3 consists of 16 residues.

The chain carries TRBV13 and TRBJ1-1, with D possibly being TRBD1 (5 bases). The CDR3 contains 14 residues. Germline-derived CDR1 and CDR2 are PRHDT and FYEKMQ (reference sequence). V gave up 5 bases and J gave up 8 bases, with 18 bases separating them. CDR3 residues: CASSDGTVGREAFF. CDR3 sequence (DNA): TGTGCCAGCAGCGACGGGACTGTGGGACGGGAAGCTTTCTTT.

The chain's CDR3 is CASSLSVWESVYEQYF. CDR3 coding DNA: TGTGCCAGCAGTTTATCGGTGTGGGAGTCAGTATACGAGCAGTACTTC. V and J are TRBV27 and TRBJ2-7, with a possible D match to TRBD2 (5 bases). V was pared by 0 bases and J by 4 bases, with 16 bases between. The CDR3 consists of 16 residues. The V gene's germline CDR1 is MNHEY and CDR2 SMNVEV (reference sequence).

J is TRBJ2-4 and V is TRBV10-3, with 8 bases matching TRBD1. This CDR3 contains 17 residues. Trimming removed 0 bases from V and 3 bases from J; junction bases left unmatched: 7. Looked up from germline, CDR1 is ENHRY and CDR2 is SYGVKD. The CDR3 nucleotides read TGTGCCATCAGTGAGTCCGGCAGGGGGCGAGGCAAAAACATTCAGTACTTC. Translation gives CAISESGRGRGKNIQYF.